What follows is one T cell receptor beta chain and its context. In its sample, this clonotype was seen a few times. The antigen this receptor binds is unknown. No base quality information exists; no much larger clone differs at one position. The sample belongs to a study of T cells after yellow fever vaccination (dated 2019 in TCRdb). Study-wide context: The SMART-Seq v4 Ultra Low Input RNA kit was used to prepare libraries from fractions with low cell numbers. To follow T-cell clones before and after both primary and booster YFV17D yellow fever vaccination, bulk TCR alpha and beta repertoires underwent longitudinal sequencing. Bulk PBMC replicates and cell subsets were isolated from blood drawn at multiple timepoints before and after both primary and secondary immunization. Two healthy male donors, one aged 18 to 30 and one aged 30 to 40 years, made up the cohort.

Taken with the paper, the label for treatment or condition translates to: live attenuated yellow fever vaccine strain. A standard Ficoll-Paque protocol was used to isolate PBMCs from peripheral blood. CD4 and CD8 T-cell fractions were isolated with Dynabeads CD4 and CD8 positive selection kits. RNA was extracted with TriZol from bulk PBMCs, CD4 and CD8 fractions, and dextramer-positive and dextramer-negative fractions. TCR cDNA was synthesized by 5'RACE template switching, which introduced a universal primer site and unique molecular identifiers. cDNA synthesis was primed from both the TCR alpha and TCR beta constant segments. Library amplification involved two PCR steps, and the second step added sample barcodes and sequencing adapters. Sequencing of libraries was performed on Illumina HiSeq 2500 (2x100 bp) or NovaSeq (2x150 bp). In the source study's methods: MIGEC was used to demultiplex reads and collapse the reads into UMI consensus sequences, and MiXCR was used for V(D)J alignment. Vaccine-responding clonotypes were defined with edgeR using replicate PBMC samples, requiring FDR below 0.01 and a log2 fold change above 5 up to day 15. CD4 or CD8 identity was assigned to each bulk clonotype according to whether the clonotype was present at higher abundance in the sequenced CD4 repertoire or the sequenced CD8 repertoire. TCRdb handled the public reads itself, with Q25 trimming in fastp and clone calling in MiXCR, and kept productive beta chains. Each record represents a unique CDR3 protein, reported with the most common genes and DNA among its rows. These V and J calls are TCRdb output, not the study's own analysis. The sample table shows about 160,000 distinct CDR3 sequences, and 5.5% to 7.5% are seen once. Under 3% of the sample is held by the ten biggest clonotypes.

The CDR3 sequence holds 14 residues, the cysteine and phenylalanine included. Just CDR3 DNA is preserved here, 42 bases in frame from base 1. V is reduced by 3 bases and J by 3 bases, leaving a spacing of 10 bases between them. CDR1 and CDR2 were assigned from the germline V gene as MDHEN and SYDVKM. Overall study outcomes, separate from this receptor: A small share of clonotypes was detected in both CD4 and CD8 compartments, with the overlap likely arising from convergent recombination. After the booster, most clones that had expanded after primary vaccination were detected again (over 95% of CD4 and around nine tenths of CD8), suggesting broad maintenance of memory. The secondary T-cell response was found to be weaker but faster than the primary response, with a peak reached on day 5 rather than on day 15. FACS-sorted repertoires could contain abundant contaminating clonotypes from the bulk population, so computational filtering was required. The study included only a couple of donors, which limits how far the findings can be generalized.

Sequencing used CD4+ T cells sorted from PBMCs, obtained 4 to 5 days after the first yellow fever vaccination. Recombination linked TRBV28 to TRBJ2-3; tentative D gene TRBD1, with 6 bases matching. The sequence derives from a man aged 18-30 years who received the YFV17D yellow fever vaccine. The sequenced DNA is TGTGCCAGCAGTTTCGCGAGGGGGACAGATACGCAGTATTTT. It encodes CASSFARGTDTQYF.